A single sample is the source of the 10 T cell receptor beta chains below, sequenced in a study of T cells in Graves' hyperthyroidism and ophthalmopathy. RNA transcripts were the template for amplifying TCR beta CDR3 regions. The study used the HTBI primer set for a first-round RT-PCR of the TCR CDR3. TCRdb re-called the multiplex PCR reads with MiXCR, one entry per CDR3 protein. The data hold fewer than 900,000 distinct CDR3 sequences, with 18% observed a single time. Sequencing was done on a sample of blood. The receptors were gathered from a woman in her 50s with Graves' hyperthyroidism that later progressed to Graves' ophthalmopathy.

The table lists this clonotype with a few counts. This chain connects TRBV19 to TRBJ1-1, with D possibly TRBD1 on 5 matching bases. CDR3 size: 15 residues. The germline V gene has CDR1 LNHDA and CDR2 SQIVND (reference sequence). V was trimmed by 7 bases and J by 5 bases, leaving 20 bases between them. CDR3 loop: CASNWQGGLVTEAFF. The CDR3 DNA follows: TGTGCCAGTAATTGGCAGGGAGGTTTGGTAACTGAAGCTTTCTTT.

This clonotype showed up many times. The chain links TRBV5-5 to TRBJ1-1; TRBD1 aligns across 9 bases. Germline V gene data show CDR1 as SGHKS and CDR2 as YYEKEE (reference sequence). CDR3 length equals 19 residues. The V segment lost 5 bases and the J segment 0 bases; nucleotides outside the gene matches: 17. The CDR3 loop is CASSRAYRGRFFMNTEAFF. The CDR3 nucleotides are TGTGCCAGCAGTCGGGCCTACAGGGGGCGGTTCTTCATGAACACTGAAGCTTTCTTT.

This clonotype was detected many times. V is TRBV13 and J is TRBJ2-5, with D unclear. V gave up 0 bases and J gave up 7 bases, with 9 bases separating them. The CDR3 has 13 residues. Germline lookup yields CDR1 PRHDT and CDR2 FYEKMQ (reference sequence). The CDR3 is CASSLGLGWTQYF. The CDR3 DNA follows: TGTGCCAGCAGCTTAGGCCTAGGGTGGACCCAGTACTTC.

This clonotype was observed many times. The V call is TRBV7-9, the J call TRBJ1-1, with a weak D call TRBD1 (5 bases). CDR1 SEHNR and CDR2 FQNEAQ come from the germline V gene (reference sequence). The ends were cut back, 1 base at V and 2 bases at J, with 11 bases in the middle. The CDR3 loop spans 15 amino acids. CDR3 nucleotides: TGTGCCAGCAGCTTAGGCAACAGGATCAACACTGAAGCTTTCTTT. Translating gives CASSLGNRINTEAFF. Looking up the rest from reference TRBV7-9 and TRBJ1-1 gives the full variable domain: DTGVSQNPRHKITKRGQNVTFRCDPISEHNRLYWYRQTLGQGPEFLTYFQNEAQLEKSRLLSDRFSAERPKGSFSTLEIQRTEQGDSAMYLCASSLGNRINTEAFFGQGTRLTVV.

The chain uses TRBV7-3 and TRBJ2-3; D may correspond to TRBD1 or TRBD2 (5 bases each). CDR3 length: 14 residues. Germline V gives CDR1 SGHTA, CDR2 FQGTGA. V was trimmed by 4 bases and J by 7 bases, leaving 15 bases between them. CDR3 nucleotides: TGTGCCAGCAGCTCCCAGGGTACCGGGAATACGCAGTATTTT. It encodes CASSSQGTGNTQYF.

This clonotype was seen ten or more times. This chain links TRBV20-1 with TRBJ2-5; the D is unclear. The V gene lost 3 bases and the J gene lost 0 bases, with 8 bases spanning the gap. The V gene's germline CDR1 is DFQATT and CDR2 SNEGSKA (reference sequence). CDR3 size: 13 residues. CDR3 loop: CSASGSNQETQYF. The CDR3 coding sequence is TGCAGTGCTAGTGGATCCAACCAAGAGACCCAGTACTTC.

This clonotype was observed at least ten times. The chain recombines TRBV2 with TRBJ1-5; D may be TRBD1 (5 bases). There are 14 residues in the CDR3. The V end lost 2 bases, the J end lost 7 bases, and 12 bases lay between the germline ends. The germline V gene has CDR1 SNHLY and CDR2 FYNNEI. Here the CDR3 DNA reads TGTGCCAGCAGTGAAATAGGAGGGACCCAGCCCCAGCATTTT. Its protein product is CASSEIGGTQPQHF.

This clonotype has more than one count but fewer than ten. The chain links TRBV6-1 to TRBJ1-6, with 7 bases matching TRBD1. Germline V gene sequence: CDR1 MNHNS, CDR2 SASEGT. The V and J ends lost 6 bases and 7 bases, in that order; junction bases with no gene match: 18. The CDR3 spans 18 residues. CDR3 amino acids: CASSVDRDPYAWNSPLHF. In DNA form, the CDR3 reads TGTGCCAGCAGCGTTGACAGGGATCCCTATGCTTGGAATTCACCCCTCCACTTT.

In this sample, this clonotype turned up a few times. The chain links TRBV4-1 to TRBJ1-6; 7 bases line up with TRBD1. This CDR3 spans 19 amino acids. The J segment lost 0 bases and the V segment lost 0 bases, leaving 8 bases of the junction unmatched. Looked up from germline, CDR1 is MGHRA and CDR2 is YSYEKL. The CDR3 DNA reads TGCGCCAGCAGCCAAGACCGGGACAGCCAGATCTCCTATAATTCACCCCTCCACTTT. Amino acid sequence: CASSQDRDSQISYNSPLHF.

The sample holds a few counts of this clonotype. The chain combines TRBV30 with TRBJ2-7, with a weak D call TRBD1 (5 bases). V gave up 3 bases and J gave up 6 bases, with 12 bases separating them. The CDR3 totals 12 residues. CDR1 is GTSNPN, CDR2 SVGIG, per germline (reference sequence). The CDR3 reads CAWSRQSAEQYF. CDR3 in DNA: TGTGCCTGGAGCAGACAGAGCGCCGAGCAGTACTTC.